A selection of T cell receptor beta chains follows, all from one sample in a study of early T cells in non-severe SARS-CoV-2 infection. TCRdb itself ran the 5' RACE reads through MiXCR, one entry per CDR3 protein. The sample records tens of thousands of distinct CDR3 sequences, more than 8.5% being singletons. Sequencing input: whole blood. Receptor source: an adult who was a healthcare worker with PCR-confirmed SARS-CoV-2 infection or an uninfected control (not recorded which). The CDR3 runs from the conserved cysteine through the conserved F or W. D genes are given only for firm matches. Clone size is given for some rows only: seen once, a few or many times, or a class if the clone is expanded.

D gene	J gene	V gene	clone size	CDR3 DNA	CDR3 protein
-	TRBJ1-6	TRBV5-1	-	TGCGCCAGCAGCTTGGCCGGTTCAAATTCACCCCTCCACTTT	CASSLAGSNSPLHF
-	TRBJ2-1	TRBV14	many	TGTGCCAGCGGGAGCGTACACAATGAGCAGTTCTTC	CASGSVHNEQFF
-	TRBJ2-3	TRBV7-2	many	TGTGCCAGCAGCTTAGACGGTACAGGGGATACGCAGTATTTT	CASSLDGTGDTQYF
-	TRBJ1-1	TRBV20-1	few	TGCAGTGCTAGAGATGAACCAATGAACACTGAAGCTTTCTTT	CSARDEPMNTEAFF
-	TRBJ2-7	TRBV12-3/TRBV12-4	few	TGTGCCAGCAGTTTAGGAGGGGGTTCCGGGGAGCAGTACTTC	CASSLGGGSGEQYF
TRBD1	TRBJ2-7	TRBV20-1	few	TGCAGTGCTAGTTTGGACAGGGGCTACGAGCAGTACTTC	CSASLDRGYEQYF
-	TRBJ2-1	TRBV27	many	TGTGCCAGCAGTTTAAGTGTAGCGGCACCCTACAATGAGCAGTTCTTC	CASSLSVAAPYNEQFF
-	TRBJ2-5	TRBV15	-	TGTGCCACCAGCAGAGATCGAGTGGGAAGAGACCAAGAGACCCAGTACTTC	CATSRDRVGRDQETQYF
-	TRBJ2-5	TRBV7-2	-	TGTGCCAGCAGTCCTCCCCGGGAGAGGCAGCTTCAAGAGACCCAGTACTTC	CASSPPRERQLQETQYF
-	TRBJ1-2	TRBV30	-	TGTGCCTGGACCTGGGAGGAAAACTATGGCTACACCTTC	CAWTWEENYGYTF
-	TRBJ2-7	TRBV28	-	TGTGCCAGCAGCCCAACAGGGCTCTACGAGCAGTACTTC	CASSPTGLYEQYF
TRBD2	TRBJ2-1	TRBV4-3	-	TGCGCCAGCAGCCCAACAGCGGGAGGGAGCCCCGAGCAGTTCTTC	CASSPTAGGSPEQFF
-	TRBJ2-7	TRBV5-5	-	TGTGCCAGCAGCTCGATTAGTCTCCCGGTAATCGACGAGCAGTACTTC	CASSSISLPVIDEQYF
-	TRBJ1-4	TRBV6-6	many	TGTGCCAGCAGTTATTTCGGTGCAACTAATGAAAAACTGTTTTTT	CASSYFGATNEKLFF
-	TRBJ2-7	TRBV7-9	many	TGTGCCAGCAGCTTAGTACTAGAGCAGTACTTC	CASSLVLEQYF
-	TRBJ2-5	TRBV20-1	-	TGCAGTGCTAGAGTAGGTGAGACCCAGTACTTC	CSARVGETQYF
TRBD1	TRBJ1-5	TRBV6-1	many	TGTGCCAGCAGTGAAGGGGCAGGGGGCGTGAAGCCCCAGCATTTT	CASSEGAGGVKPQHF
TRBD1	TRBJ1-5	TRBV18	many	TGTGCCAGCTCAGGACAGGAGGTTCAGCCCCAGCATTTT	CASSGQEVQPQHF
-	TRBJ1-1	TRBV18	many	TGTGCCAGCTCAGAACAGGGAATTGGTGAAGCTTTCTTT	CASSEQGIGEAFF
TRBD2	TRBJ2-1	TRBV6-1	-	TGTGCCAGCAGTGAAGCTATAGCGGGAGCCTACAATGAGCAGTTCTTC	CASSEAIAGAYNEQFF
-	TRBJ1-5	TRBV28	many	TGTGCCAGCATTGAGGGGTATAGCAATCAGCCCCAGCATTTT	CASIEGYSNQPQHF
TRBD1	TRBJ2-5	TRBV28	few	TGTGCCAGCAGCCCGGACAGGGGAAGGCAGACCCAGTACTTC	CASSPDRGRQTQYF
-	TRBJ2-7	TRBV11-2	few	TGTGCCAGCAGCCCAGGGACAATAGAGCAGTACTTC	CASSPGTIEQYF
-	TRBJ1-2	TRBV29-1	many	TGCAGCGCTTCCCCTTCTAACTATGGCTACACCTTC	CSASPSNYGYTF
-	TRBJ2-7	TRBV20-1	many	TGCAGTGCTATAGGGATGGGGGAGCAGTACTTC	CSAIGMGEQYF
-	TRBJ2-1	TRBV28	many	TGTGCCAGCAATACAGGGTTTCTCGCCCACAATGAGCAGTTCTTC	CASNTGFLAHNEQFF
TRBD2	TRBJ2-7	TRBV27	medium-sized	TGTGCCAGCAGTTTAACTAGCGGGAGTCGAGAGCAGTACTTC	CASSLTSGSREQYF
-	TRBJ2-1	TRBV5-1	-	TGCGCCAGCAGGGTGGGGCGGGGGCAAGGCGAGCAGTTCTTC	CASRVGRGQGEQFF
-	TRBJ2-7	TRBV30	many	TGTGCCGGGGGGGGAGGGACAGATAATACCTACGAGCAGTACTTC	CAGGGGTDNTYEQYF
-	TRBJ1-1	TRBV10-3	few	TGTGCCATCAGGGGCGGGTTGAACACTGAAGCTTTCTTT	CAIRGGLNTEAFF
-	TRBJ2-7	TRBV28	many	TGTGCCAGCAGTTTAACGGCCGACCACTACGAGCAGTACTTC	CASSLTADHYEQYF
-	TRBJ2-7	TRBV9	few	TGTGCCAGCAGCGTACGTAGCGGCACCTACGAGCAGTACTTC	CASSVRSGTYEQYF
TRBD2	TRBJ2-7	TRBV3-1	few	TGTGCCAGCAGCCGTCGCCCGGGACTAGCCAGCGAGCAGTACTTC	CASSRRPGLASEQYF